The 26 T cell receptor beta chains below all came from one sample that was sequenced in a study of breast tumors, draining lymph nodes, adjacent tissues. The lymph nodes were axillary draining lymph nodes from breast cancer patients. TCRdb reanalysed the multiplex PCR reads using MiXCR and keeps one entry per CDR3 protein. The sample lists around 150,000 distinct CDR3 sequences; 30% to 35% were seen once. The sequenced sample was axillary lymph node tissue. The receptor set was obtained from a female donor with breast cancer. Some clones in this sample may be carry-over from other donors' samples.

This clonotype has ten or more counts. The junction shows a germline mismatch at one end, possibly a read error. V is TRBV7-2 and J is TRBJ2-5, with 7 bases aligning to TRBD1. The CDR3 is 15 residues long. The V gene's germline CDR1 is SGHTA and CDR2 FQGNSA. The CDR3 nucleotides read TGTGCCAGCAGCCGACAGGGCTTGGCCCAAGAGACCCAGCACTTC. Amino acid sequence: CASSRQGLAQETQHF.

The sample holds many counts of this clonotype. The CDR3 DNA sequence: TGTGCCAGCAGCCGACTACAGGGGAGGACAGGGACTAATGAAAAACTGTTTTTT. Amino acid sequence: CASSRLQGRTGTNEKLFF. The J gene is TRBJ1-4, the V gene TRBV4-2; TRBD1 agrees at 8 bases. Germline CDR1 LGHNA, CDR2 YNFKEQ. V lost 4 bases to trimming and J lost 2 bases; unmatched junction nucleotides: 12. The CDR3 extends over 18 amino acids.

This clonotype occurred many times. V and J are TRBV14 and TRBJ1-1; a possible D gene is TRBD1 (5 bases). This CDR3 comprises 14 residues. The germline V gene has CDR1 SGHDN and CDR2 FVKESK. The V end was cut by 1 base, the J end by 1 base, with 7 bases between. DNA of the CDR3: TGTGCCAGCAGCCAAGTGGACAAGAACACTGAAGCTTTCTTT. Translation gives CASSQVDKNTEAFF.

This clonotype was seen at least ten times. This rearrangement joins TRBV11-3 to TRBJ1-4; 8 nucleotides align to TRBD1. The germline CDR1 and CDR2 sequences are SGHNT and YENEEA. V was pared by 3 bases and J by 7 bases, with 16 bases of the junction left unmatched. The CDR3 runs 18 residues. CDR3 in DNA: TGTGCCAGCAGCTTTGAAAGTTTCTTCGACAGGGGATCTGAAAAACTGTTTTTT. The encoded protein is CASSFESFFDRGSEKLFF.

The sample holds many counts of this clonotype. This chain uses TRBV19 with TRBJ2-7, with a possible D match to TRBD2 (6 bases). V lost 1 base, J lost 3 bases, and 19 bases lay in between. Germline V gives CDR1 LNHDA, CDR2 SQIVND (reference sequence). There are 17 residues in the CDR3. Written as DNA, the CDR3 is TGTGCCAGTAGTATAGGCCAGGGAGGTCATGCCAGCTACGAGCAGTACTTC. Residues: CASSIGQGGHASYEQYF.

This clonotype occurred many times. The chain is built from TRBV7-2 and TRBJ2-3; 9 bases match TRBD2. Germline values: CDR1 SGHTA, CDR2 FQGNSA. With 0 bases clipped from V and 4 bases from J, the junction kept 5 bases outside the gene matches. The CDR3 covers 16 residues. The CDR3 here is CASSLAGGGAPDTQYF. CDR3 DNA sequence: TGTGCCAGCAGCTTAGCGGGCGGGGGGGCCCCAGATACGCAGTATTTT. Filled out from reference TRBV7-2 and TRBJ2-3, the complete variable domain reads GAGVSQSPSNKVTEKGKDVELRCDPISGHTALYWYRQSLGQGLEFLIYFQGNSAPDKSGLPSDRFSAERTGGSVSTLTIQRTQQEDSAVYLCASSLAGGGAPDTQYFGPGTRLTVL.

This clonotype was detected many times. The chain combines TRBV19 with TRBJ2-3; 9 bases map to TRBD2. Trimming removed 7 bases from V and 0 bases from J; junction bases left unmatched: 2. CDR1 and CDR2 (germline): LNHDA, SQIVND (reference sequence). CDR3 size: 14 residues. The DNA for the CDR3 is TGTGCCAGTACTAGCGGGATGAGCACAGATACGCAGTATTTT. Protein: CASTSGMSTDTQYF.

This clonotype has just a few counts. This may be a read error, as it is one base from a much larger clone. This sequence joins TRBV10-2 and TRBJ1-5; unclear D gene. CDR3 length: 16 residues. Germline values: CDR1 WSHSY, CDR2 SAAADI. This chain's CDR3 is CANSGPWVNSNQPQHF. The CDR3 bases are TGCGCCAACAGTGGGCCCTGGGTGAATAGCAATCAGCCCCAGCATTTT.

Many counts were recorded for this clonotype. V usage is TRBV20-1 and J usage is TRBJ2-3, with D uncertain. Per the germline V gene, CDR1 is DFQATT and CDR2 is SNEGSKA (reference sequence). CDR3 size: 11 residues. V was trimmed by 6 bases and J by 7 bases, leaving 11 bases between them. The CDR3 here is CSAPLIYTQYF. The CDR3 bases are TGCAGTGCGCCTCTTATCTATACGCAGTATTTT.

The gene calls are TRBV29-1 and TRBJ2-5; D is perhaps TRBD1 (5 bases). The CDR3 extends over 12 amino acids. Trimming stripped 3 bases from V and 3 bases from J, with 8 bases between. Germline V gives CDR1 SQVTM, CDR2 ANQGSEA. The CDR3 reads CSVEGREETQYF. CDR3 coding DNA: TGCAGCGTTGAGGGCAGGGAAGAGACCCAGTACTTC.

In this sample, this clonotype turned up many times. The chain links TRBV20-1 to TRBJ1-2; D uncertain. The CDR3 has 11 amino acids. Germline-derived CDR1 and CDR2 are DFQATT and SNEGSKA (reference sequence). V was cut by 5 bases and J by 4 bases, with 8 bases left in between. For the CDR3, the DNA is TGCAGTGCTGCCCACTCCTATGGCTACACCTTC. Its protein is CSAAHSYGYTF.

The V gene is TRBV20-1, the J gene TRBJ2-7, with 10 bases matching TRBD1. This CDR3 comprises 12 residues. Germline CDR1 is DFQATT and CDR2 is SNEGSKA (reference sequence). CDR3 protein: CSPGQGSYEQYF. The CDR3 DNA follows: TGCAGCCCGGGACAGGGGTCCTACGAGCAGTACTTC.

This clonotype was counted ten times or more. This chain uses TRBV11-2 with TRBJ2-3, with D tentatively TRBD1 (5 bases). Germline values: CDR1 SGHAT, CDR2 FQNNGV. V lost 3 bases to trimming and J lost 3 bases, with 13 bases between them. This CDR3 has 15 residues. The CDR3 is CASSFSGQLTDTQYF. The CDR3 DNA reads TGTGCCAGCAGCTTTTCAGGGCAGTTGACAGATACGCAGTATTTT.

This clonotype has a count of ten or more. Since a much larger clone is just one base distant, this may be a read error. The genes are TRBV20-1 and TRBJ2-1; 11 nucleotides align to TRBD2. J lost 6 bases, V lost 4 bases, and 8 bases had no gene match. Germline CDR1 DFQATT, CDR2 SNEGSKA (reference sequence). This CDR3 spans 15 amino acids. CDR3 nucleotides: TGCAGTGCTATTAGCGGGGGGGCATCGTCCAATGAGCAGTTCTTC. This codes for CSAISGGASSNEQFF.

The genes are TRBV12-3 or TRBV12-4 and TRBJ2-7; TRBD1 or TRBD2 may be the D gene (6 bases each). This CDR3 is built from 14 residues. CDR3 DNA: TGTGCCAGCAGCTTAGGGGGGAAGGACTACGAGCAGTACGTC. Translation: CASSLGGKDYEQYV.

The sample holds many counts of this clonotype. The chain joins TRBV5-1 to TRBJ2-1; tentative D call: TRBD2 (5 bases). V lost 0 bases and J lost 15, with 13 bases in between. This CDR3 comprises 12 residues. Germline CDR1 and CDR2: SGHRS and YFSETQ. The CDR3 DNA follows: TGCGCCAGCAGCTTGGGGGAGTCTTATCCGTTCTTC. The encoded protein is CASSLGESYPFF.

This clonotype came up many times. The gene calls are TRBV28 and TRBJ1-5; D unclear. The V end was cut by 3 bases, the J end by 4 bases, with 4 bases between. The CDR3 is 12 amino acids. Germline CDR1 and CDR2: MDHEN and SYDVKM. The CDR3 nucleotides are TGTGCCAGCAGTTTTCAGAATCAGCCCCAGCATTTT. Its protein product is CASSFQNQPQHF.

This clonotype was picked up many times. CDR3 region: CASRPGPINEKLFF. The DNA for the CDR3 is TGTGCCAGCAGGCCCGGGCCGATTAATGAAAAACTGTTTTTT. The chain links TRBV6-6 to TRBJ1-4; D not certain. The ends were cut back, 6 bases at V and 4 bases at J, with 12 bases in the middle. Germline V gene data show CDR1 as MNHNY and CDR2 as SVGAGI (reference sequence). CDR3 length: 14 amino acids.

This clonotype was seen at least ten times. V and J are TRBV10-3 and TRBJ1-3; D unresolved. The CDR3 has 14 amino acids. The germline V and J ends were trimmed by 10 bases and 2 bases, with 15 bases remaining between them. CDR1 and CDR2 from the germline V gene are ENHRY and SYGVKD. CDR3 in DNA: TGTGCCAGTTGGACGGATTCCGCTGGAAACACCATATATTTT. Its translation: CASWTDSAGNTIYF.

In this sample, this clonotype turned up many times. This chain connects TRBV3-2 to TRBJ1-2. TRBV3-2 is an annotated pseudogene. This CDR3 has 12 amino acids. The DNA of the CDR3 is TGTGCCAGCAGCCAAGACCCACATGGCTACACCTTC. Translated, it gives CASSQDPHGYTF.

About this clonotype: Its ends do not fully match the called genes, so a read error is possible. The V call is TRBV7-8, the J call TRBJ2-2; D perhaps matches TRBD2 (6 bases). The CDR3 is 16 amino acids. Per the germline V gene, CDR1 is SGHVS and CDR2 is FQNEAQ. The CDR3 coding sequence is TGTGCCAGCAGCTTAGTGGAGGGTTCGGACACTGGGGAGCTGTTTTTT. Residues: CASSLVEGSDTGELFF.

The rearrangement links TRBV12-3 or TRBV12-4 to TRBJ1-2, with D maybe TRBD1 (5 bases). Trimming cost V 10 bases and J 5 bases, with 14 bases left between them. The CDR3 covers 12 residues. The CDR3 sequence is CATHGGSYGYTF. The DNA of the CDR3 is TGTGCCACCCACGGGGGATCTTATGGCTACACCTTC.

Only one count was recorded for this clonotype. In DNA, the CDR3 is TGCGCCAGCAGCTTGGTCGCTAGCGGGGGTGCCACCACAGATACGCAGTATTTT. It specifies CASSLVASGGATTDTQYF. The chain recombines TRBV5-1 with TRBJ2-3; 10 bases line up with TRBD2. The CDR3 has 18 residues. CDR1 SGHRS and CDR2 YFSETQ come from the germline V gene. V was pared by 0 bases and J by 2 bases, with 9 bases of the junction left unmatched.

This clonotype occurred many times. This sequence joins TRBV7-6 and TRBJ2-7; perhaps TRBD1 as D (6 bases). The germline gives CDR1 SGHVS, CDR2 FNYEAQ. CDR3 length: 14 amino acids. Trimming left V 0 bases short and J 2 bases short, with 8 bases between. This chain's CDR3 is CASSLARGAYEQYF. The DNA of the CDR3 is TGTGCCAGCAGCTTAGCCAGGGGAGCCTACGAGCAGTACTTC.

With regard to this clonotype: Given the absence of the conserved phenylalanine or tryptophan at the CDR3 end, a read error is likely. Because the CDR3's place on the DNA is in doubt, the DNA is left out and the CDR3 is given as listed by TCRdb. V usage is TRBV5-1 and J usage is TRBJ2-5; TRBD2 is the table's D call, not checked against the DNA. In germline, CDR1 is SGHRS, CDR2 YFSETQ. 16 amino acids form the CDR3, both terminal residues included. This CDR3 reads CASSLEGSGGAGTQCC.

The V call is TRBV4-3, the J call TRBJ2-7, with D maybe TRBD1 (5 bases). V was trimmed by 1 base and J by 7 bases, leaving 11 bases between them. Germline loops: CDR1 LGHNA, CDR2 YSLEER. The CDR3 is made up of 13 amino acids. CDR3 sequence (DNA): TGCGCCAGCAGCCAAGCAAGGGGTAATGAGCAGTACGTC. Amino acids: CASSQARGNEQYV.